The 22 T cell receptor beta chains given below trace back to one sample, sequenced in a study of blood T cell repertoires in COVID-19 (dated by TCRdb to the early 2020s). The method was the immunoSEQ multiplex PCR assay. TCRdb re-hosts the immuneACCESS table, in-frame sequences only. Its copies lack some clones; in the studies checked, an unresolved V gene accounts for under half of them, and the cause for the rest is not known. The sample records about 360,000 clones, roughly 80% of which are singletons. Clones ranked in the top ten supply 1.1% of the sample. Sequencing was performed on peripheral blood. The receptor source for this set is a human donor with acute or convalescent COVID-19. The donor label of this sample is uncertain.

The V and J genes are TRBV7-8 and TRBJ1-3, with a tentative D call TRBD1 (6 bases). This CDR3 is 18 amino acids long. V was trimmed by 2 bases and J by 2 bases, leaving 19 bases between them. CDR1 SGHVS and CDR2 FQNEAQ come from the germline V gene. CDR3 sequence: CASSLNFGGRKAGNTIYF. CDR3 nucleotides: TGTGCCAGCAGCTTAAACTTCGGGGGGCGAAAAGCTGGAAACACCATATATTTT.

The rearrangement uses TRBV6-5 and TRBJ1-1; D gene uncertain. The CDR3 covers 13 residues. The germline V gene has CDR1 MNHEY and CDR2 SVGAGI. V lost 0 bases and J lost 8, with 10 bases in between. CDR3 loop: CASSYSDGLEAFF. The CDR3 DNA follows: TGTGCCAGCAGTTACTCGGACGGACTCGAAGCTTTCTTT.

This clone appeared once. The chain recombines TRBV5-4 with TRBJ1-3; TRBD1 matches at 8 bases. The CDR3 is 17 amino acids. Germline-derived CDR1 and CDR2 are SGHNT and YYREEE (reference sequence). V trimming: 1 base; J trimming: 0 bases; junction bases outside the gene matches: 6. CDR3 residues: CASSLRPGGFSGNTIYF. The DNA of the CDR3 is TGTGCCAGCAGCTTGCGCCCAGGGGGCTTCTCTGGAAACACCATATATTTT.

This chain links TRBV5-1 with TRBJ1-1; tentatively, D is TRBD1 (6 bases). V lost 5 bases and J 5 bases, leaving 19 bases between the germline ends. CDR1 is SGHRS, CDR2 YFSETQ, per germline. The CDR3 runs to 15 residues. The chain's CDR3 is CASRPEQGLRTEAFF. CDR3 nucleotide sequence: TGCGCCAGCAGACCTGAGCAGGGGTTGAGAACTGAAGCTTTCTTT.

V is TRBV27 and J is TRBJ1-2; 7 bases align to TRBD1. Looked up from germline, CDR1 is MNHEY and CDR2 is SMNVEV (reference sequence). Unmatched junction bases numbered 9, after V lost 6 bases and J lost 2 bases. The CDR3 extends over 15 amino acids. The CDR3 DNA follows: TGTGCCAGCAGGGCCGGGACAGCGATAAACTATGGCTACACCTTC. Amino acids: CASRAGTAINYGYTF.

The genes are TRBV5-6 and TRBJ2-5, with D unresolved. CDR3 size: 12 residues. CDR1 SGHDT and CDR2 YYEEEE come from the germline V gene. The ends were cut back, 0 bases at V and 5 bases at J, with 5 bases in the middle. Written as DNA, the CDR3 is TGTGCCAGCAGCTTGGCTGTCGAGACCCAGTACTTC. Translated, it gives CASSLAVETQYF.

Here the CDR3 reads CASSFSGGQGYGYTF. In nucleotides, the CDR3 is TGCGCCAGCAGCTTCAGTGGGGGACAGGGCTATGGCTACACCTTC. V gene TRBV5-1 combines with J gene TRBJ1-2; 9 bases are a match to TRBD1. The CDR3 loop spans 15 amino acids. J lost 4 bases, V lost 2 bases, and 6 bases had no gene match. Per the germline V gene, CDR1 is SGHRS and CDR2 is YFSETQ.

The chain joins TRBV19 to TRBJ2-3, with D maybe TRBD2 (6 bases). Germline V gene lookup returns CDR1 LNHDA and CDR2 SQIVND (reference sequence). This CDR3 comprises 14 residues. Trimming took off 10 bases at V and 6 bases at J, with 20 bases between the two ends. Here the CDR3 reads CATCSGGLGDTQYF. CDR3 nucleotide sequence: TGTGCCACCTGTAGTGGGGGGTTGGGTGATACGCAGTATTTT.

The CDR3 DNA sequence: TGTGCCACACGAGACAGAAACACTGAAGCTTTCTTT. Amino acid sequence: CATRDRNTEAFF. J is TRBJ1-1 and V is TRBV3-1 (or the pseudogene TRBV3-2); D is possibly TRBD1 (5 bases). Germline CDR1 reads LGHDT; CDR2 reads YNNKEL (reference sequence). This CDR3 region has 12 residues. Between the trimmed V and J ends, which lost 10 bases and 2 bases, there was a span of 11 bases.

The rearrangement joins TRBV6-1 to TRBJ2-4; D gene ambiguous. The CDR3 contains 15 residues. The V and J ends lost 2 bases and 8 bases respectively, with 16 bases between them. Germline CDR1 and CDR2: MNHNS and SASEGT. The CDR3 nucleotides are TGTGCCAGCAGTGAATTCCCTGGAAACGGGTACATTCAGTACTTC. Residues: CASSEFPGNGYIQYF.

This clone was detected only a few times. V is TRBV15 and J is TRBJ1-2; 10 bases are a match to TRBD1. The CDR3 sequence is 15 residues long. Germline CDR1 LNHNV, CDR2 YYDKDF (reference sequence). V trimming: 1 base; J trimming: 4 bases; junction bases outside the gene matches: 3. CDR3 protein: CATSRAGTGVYGYTF. As DNA, the CDR3 is TGTGCCACCAGCAGAGCCGGGACAGGGGTCTATGGCTACACCTTC.

This rearrangement joins TRBV4-2 to TRBJ1-1; no reliable D call. CDR1 LGHNA and CDR2 YNFKEQ come from the germline V gene. This CDR3 is built from 14 residues. V dropped 1 base and J dropped 3 bases, with 9 bases sitting between them. DNA of the CDR3: TGTGCCAGCAGCCAAGGTCCGGGTTACACTGAAGCTTTCTTT. Its protein product is CASSQGPGYTEAFF.

The table lists this clone with many counts. The chain employs TRBV6-6 and TRBJ1-6, with 9 bases aligning to TRBD1. In germline, CDR1 is MNHNY, CDR2 SVGAGI (reference sequence). V trimming: 6 bases; J trimming: 7 bases; junction bases outside the gene matches: 10. The CDR3 extends over 16 amino acids. The CDR3 protein is CASSYRDREGNSPLHF. DNA of the CDR3: TGTGCCAGCAGCTACCGGGACAGGGAAGGGAATTCACCCCTCCACTTT.

The chain couples TRBV28 to TRBJ1-2; 7 bases line up with TRBD1. The J segment lost 4 bases and the V segment lost 6 bases, leaving 2 bases of the junction unmatched. The CDR3 is made up of 12 amino acids. The germline V gene has CDR1 MDHEN and CDR2 SYDVKM. CDR3 residues: CASRGQLYGYTF. For the CDR3, the DNA is TGTGCCAGCAGGGGACAGCTCTATGGCTACACCTTC.

The CDR3 DNA follows: TGCGCCAGCAGTGACACGCCAAACTATGGCTACACCTTC. Its translation is CASSDTPNYGYTF. The gene calls are TRBV5-1 and TRBJ1-2, with unresolved D. The V end was cut by 5 bases, the J end by 2 bases, with 10 bases between. Looked up from germline, CDR1 is SGHRS and CDR2 is YFSETQ. The CDR3 has 13 residues.

This clone was counted between two and nine times. Other DNA sequences in the same sample also yield this CDR3. This chain joins TRBV11-2 and TRBJ2-1; possible D gene TRBD1, 6 bases. Germline V gives CDR1 SGHAT, CDR2 FQNNGV. This CDR3 has 12 amino acids. V was cut by 4 bases and J by 9 bases, with 10 bases left in between. The CDR3 loop is CASSSLGGEQFF. The CDR3 bases are TGTGCCAGCAGCTCACTAGGGGGTGAGCAGTTCTTC. Looking up the rest from reference TRBV11-2 and TRBJ2-1 gives the full variable domain: EAGVAQSPRYKIIEKRQSVAFWCNPISGHATLYWYQQILGQGPKLLIQFQNNGVVDDSQLPKDRFSAERLKGVDSTLKIQPAKLEDSAVYLCASSSLGGEQFFGPGTRLTVL.

This clone was detected a few times. V gene TRBV2 combines with J gene TRBJ1-3; 9 bases line up with TRBD1. Germline assignment: CDR1 SNHLY and CDR2 FYNNEI. The junction had 3 bases not matched to a gene; V was cut back by 6 bases and J by 0 bases. The CDR3 length is 15 residues. The CDR3 DNA reads as TGTGCCAGCAGAGGGACAGGGCACTCTGGAAACACCATATATTTT. It encodes CASRGTGHSGNTIYF.

This chain joins TRBV5-1 and TRBJ1-2; no reliable D call. The germline V and J ends were trimmed by 1 base and 2 bases, with 9 bases remaining between them. CDR3 size: 14 residues. Looked up from germline, CDR1 is SGHRS and CDR2 is YFSETQ. CDR3 nucleotides: TGCGCCAGCAGCTTGTCACAGCCAAACTATGGCTACACCTTC. This encodes CASSLSQPNYGYTF.

The genes are TRBV2 and TRBJ2-7; D may be TRBD2 (6 bases). Trimming removed 1 base from V and 0 bases from J, with 13 bases in between. This CDR3 region has 16 residues. Germline assignment: CDR1 SNHLY and CDR2 FYNNEI. CDR3 amino acids: CASSEGGGTRSYEQYF. CDR3 in DNA: TGTGCCAGCAGTGAAGGTGGGGGGACCCGCTCCTACGAGCAGTACTTC.

This clone was counted a single time. V is TRBV18 and J is TRBJ1-5; 7 nucleotides line up with TRBD1. Germline CDR1 is KGHSH and CDR2 is LQKENI. The CDR3 is 14 amino acids. V dropped 3 bases and J dropped 6; count of bases not matched to a gene: 5. For the CDR3, the DNA is TGTGCCAGCTCACCGACAGGGTACTTTCAGCCCCAGCATTTT. This encodes CASSPTGYFQPQHF. Full variable domain (outside the CDR3, taken from reference TRBV18 and TRBJ1-5): NAGVMQNPRHLVRRRGQEARLRCSPMKGHSHVYWYRQLPEEGLKFMVYLQKENIIDESGMPKERFSAEFPKEGPSILRIQQVVRGDSAAYFCASSPTGYFQPQHFGDGTRLSIL.

V usage is TRBV7-8 and J usage is TRBJ2-1, with 9 bases identical to TRBD2. Per the germline V gene, CDR1 is SGHVS and CDR2 is FQNEAQ. CDR3 size: 15 residues. The ends lost 3 bases at V and 4 bases at J; junction bases unmatched: 4. The CDR3 sequence: CASSFSGGSYNEQFF. The DNA of the CDR3 is TGTGCCAGCAGCTTCAGCGGGGGGTCTTACAATGAGCAGTTCTTC.

The chain links TRBV28 to TRBJ1-1, with D possibly being TRBD1 (5 bases). Looked up from germline, CDR1 is MDHEN and CDR2 is SYDVKM. This CDR3 comprises 15 residues. The V end was cut by 4 bases, the J end by 3 bases, with 15 bases between. The chain's CDR3 is CASSSYRGGDTEAFF. The CDR3 DNA reads as TGTGCCAGCAGTTCATACCGGGGAGGGGACACTGAAGCTTTCTTT.